Listed below are T cell receptor beta chains from one sample, sequenced in a study of shared clonotypes between healthy human individuals. Assay: immunoSEQ multiplex PCR; the TCRdb copy retains only in-frame clones and omits some. The sample holds roughly 1,100,000 clones, roughly 80% seen once. Sequencing was performed on memory CD4+ T cells sorted from blood. These receptors originate from a man aged 18 to 35 in good health. The CDR3 runs from the conserved cysteine through the conserved F or W. The D gene is left open where the match is weak. Not every row has a clone size; where given, it reads once, few, many or a size class.

j_call d_call clone_size v_call cdr3_nt cdr3_aa
TRBJ2-7 TRBD1 . TRBV2 TGTGCCAGCAAGTGGTTGGGGACAGGAGCCTACGAGCAGTACTTC CASKWLGTGAYEQYF
TRBJ1-3 . . TRBV6-1 TGTGCCAGCCGAAGTTCCTCTGGAAACACCATATATTTT CASRSSSGNTIYF
TRBJ1-2 TRBD1 . TRBV19 TGTGCCAGTAGTGACAGGGTAGAAGGCTACACCTTC CASSDRVEGYTF
TRBJ1-1 . . TRBV18 TGTGCCAGCTCACCATCCCCTTTGGGCACTGAAGCTTTCTTT CASSPSPLGTEAFF
TRBJ2-7 . . TRBV10-3 TGTGCCATCGCGGGCGAATACGAGCAGTACTTC CAIAGEYEQYF
TRBJ2-5 TRBD1 . TRBV5-1 TGCGCCAGCAGCGTTCAACAGGGGGCGCGGGAGACCCAGTACTTC CASSVQQGARETQYF
TRBJ1-1 TRBD1 . TRBV19 TGTGCCAGTAGACAGGGGGTCGGAAGTGAAGCTTTCTTT CASRQGVGSEAFF
TRBJ1-4 . few TRBV18 TGTGCCAGCTCATCCGAGATGACAGTCCGTGAAAAACTGTTTTTT CASSSEMTVREKLFF
TRBJ1-2 . . TRBV27 TGTGCCAGCGGTACTTACGGGGGCTACACCTTC CASGTYGGYTF
TRBJ1-1 . . TRBV11-2 TGTGCCAGCAGCTTACGGTCCCCAGGGGTCACCCAGACTGAAGCTTTCTTT CASSLRSPGVTQTEAFF
TRBJ2-7 . . TRBV5-1 TGCGCCAGCAGCTTGGACGGAGGGAAACGGGACGAGCAGTACTTC CASSLDGGKRDEQYF
TRBJ2-1 . . TRBV4-2 TGTGCCAGCAGCTACCAGGGCCAGGGGGGCAATGAGCAGTTCTTC CASSYQGQGGNEQFF
TRBJ2-1 TRBD2 . TRBV5-1 TGCGCCAGCAGCTTGGCCGGGACTAGCGGGAGTCCCGAGCAGTTCTTC CASSLAGTSGSPEQFF
TRBJ2-3 . . TRBV6-5 TGTGCCAGCAGTTACTCTCACACAGATACGCAGTATTTT CASSYSHTDTQYF
TRBJ1-1 . few TRBV5-1 TGCGCCAGCAGCTTGGCGGGCAGATACAACACTGAAGCTTTCTTT CASSLAGRYNTEAFF
TRBJ2-5 TRBD2 . TRBV9 TGTGCCAGCAGCGTAGGTTCCGGGGGGGCCGGTGAGACCCAGTACTTC CASSVGSGGAGETQYF
TRBJ1-4 . once TRBV20-1 TGCAGTGCTATCTATAGGGAAAAACTGTTTTTT CSAIYREKLFF
TRBJ2-5 TRBD1 . TRBV7-7 TGTGCTAGCAGCTTAGGGGGCAGAGAGACCCAGTACTTC CASSLGGRETQYF
TRBJ2-3 TRBD2 few TRBV5-1 TGCGCCAGCTGCCTAGCGGGCGCAAGAGATACGCAGTATTTT CASCLAGARDTQYF
TRBJ2-6 . few TRBV9 TGTGCCAGCGGGGCTGGGGCCAACGTCCTGACTTTC CASGAGANVLTF
TRBJ1-2 . . TRBV5-8 TGTGCCAGCAGGGGAGACAGGATCTACACCTTC CASRGDRIYTF
TRBJ1-6 TRBD1 . TRBV5-4 TGTGCCAGCAGCCTTTCCGGGACAGGGGATTCACCCCTCCACTTT CASSLSGTGDSPLHF
TRBJ1-2 TRBD1 . TRBV5-1 TGCGCCAGCACGCGGGACAGCCTTTATGGCTACACCTTC CASTRDSLYGYTF
TRBJ2-2 . . TRBV11-2 TGTGCCAGCAGACCCGAGATCGGGGAGCTGTTTTTT CASRPEIGELFF
TRBJ1-4 . . TRBV6-5 TGTGCCAGCAGACCTTTGGGTGGGGGTGAAAAACTGTTTTTT CASRPLGGGEKLFF
TRBJ2-4 TRBD2 few TRBV30 TGTGCCTGGAGTCCCCGGGGGGGGAATGATGGAAACATTCAGTACTTC CAWSPRGGNDGNIQYF
TRBJ1-2 . . TRBV12-5 TGTGCTAGTGGTTTCCCCCAAACAGGGCCGCCGTACTATGGCTACACCTTC CASGFPQTGPPYYGYTF
TRBJ1-1 . . TRBV19 TGTGCCAGTAGTATCACTGACCGGAGCGGAGCTTTCTTT CASSITDRSGAFF
TRBJ2-2 TRBD2 . TRBV2 TGTGCCAGCAGTGACCACGGGGGGGCGGTCACCGGGGAGCTGTTTTTT CASSDHGGAVTGELFF
TRBJ2-7 . . TRBV14 TGTGCCAGCAGCGTGGAGGGCCCTCGGGGCGAGCAGTACTTC CASSVEGPRGEQYF
TRBJ1-1 . . TRBV4-3 TGCGCCAGCAGCCAAGAAGAAGGGAACACTGAAGCTTTCTTT CASSQEEGNTEAFF
TRBJ2-2 . . TRBV11-2 TGTGCCAGCAGCTTAGGGGCCATTAACACCGGGGAGCTGTTTTTT CASSLGAINTGELFF
TRBJ2-7 TRBD1 . TRBV10-1 TGCGCCAGTAGCGATCAGGGGGCGACCGAGCAGTACTTC CASSDQGATEQYF
TRBJ2-7 . . TRBV5-1 TGCGCCAGCAGGGAACCTGGGGCCTACGAGCAGTACTTC CASREPGAYEQYF
TRBJ2-5 TRBD2 . TRBV7-7 TGTGCTAGCAGCCCCAGGGGACTAGCGGGGGGTGTGGAGACCCAGTACTTC CASSPRGLAGGVETQYF
TRBJ2-7 TRBD2 . TRBV20-1 TGCAGTGCTGCCGGGGGGAACGAGCAGTACTTC CSAAGGNEQYF
TRBJ2-3 TRBD2 . TRBV28 TGTGCCAGCAGCACAGAGGGGCGGGGGGGTCAAGCTACGCAGTATTTT CASSTEGRGGQATQYF
TRBJ1-1 . . TRBV5-1 TGCGCCAGCGGACTCGGGGGGGCCGAAACTGAAGCTTTCTTT CASGLGGAETEAFF
TRBJ2-5 TRBD2 . TRBV5-1 TGCGCCAGCAGCTCGGGACTAGCGGGAGGGCCGACTGAGACCCAGTACTTC CASSSGLAGGPTETQYF
TRBJ2-5 TRBD2 . TRBV11-3 TGTGCCAGCAGCAGGGCCCAATTTCGGGGGGTTAGGGAGACCCAGTACTTC CASSRAQFRGVRETQYF
TRBJ1-2 . once TRBV5-4 TGTGCCAGCAGCGGTGCCGGGCAGGGGTTCTATGGCTACACCTTC CASSGAGQGFYGYTF
TRBJ2-7 . . TRBV7-3 TGTGCCAGCAGCTTAGGGGGCGGCTACGAGCAGTACTTC CASSLGGGYEQYF
TRBJ2-7 . . TRBV30 TGTGCCTGGGGGAGTCCTCCCTCCTACGAGCAGTACTTC CAWGSPPSYEQYF
TRBJ1-6 . . TRBV5-1 TGCGCCAGCAGAAGGACAGACGATTCACCCCTCCACTTT CASRRTDDSPLHF
TRBJ1-4 . once TRBV2 TGTGCCAGCAGTGTTTATGGCGGTAATGAAAAACTGTTTTTT CASSVYGGNEKLFF